This T cell receptor beta chain is drawn from a study of shared clonotypes between healthy human individuals. In the case of this clone: Antigen unknown.

Study-wide results and caveats: Memory subsets had estimated richness that was generally smaller than that of naive subsets. Several donors shared roughly 5% of their naive CD4 clonotypes.

The sorted-subset replicate PCRs were given approximately 190 ng DNA, which is 27,000 or so T cell genomes. Measured with immunoSEQ multiplex PCR; TCRdb has only the in-frame clones, and not every one. The sample yields millions of clones, about 92% seen once. Donors comprised only Caucasian adults living in Nashville, Tennessee. The specimen was naive CD4+ T cells sorted from blood. Subset indicated: CD45RA+ positively selected. This receptor was identified in a man between 18 and 29 years old in good health.

The chain's CDR3 is CASSPVGQRETQYF. CDR3 DNA sequence: TGTGCCAGCAGCCCGGTAGGGCAAAGGGAGACCCAGTACTTC. The rearrangement joins TRBV5-4 to TRBJ2-5; D remains unclear. This CDR3 contains 14 residues. The germline V gene has CDR1 SGHNT and CDR2 YYREEE (reference sequence). V gave up 4 bases and J gave up 5 bases, with 15 bases separating them.